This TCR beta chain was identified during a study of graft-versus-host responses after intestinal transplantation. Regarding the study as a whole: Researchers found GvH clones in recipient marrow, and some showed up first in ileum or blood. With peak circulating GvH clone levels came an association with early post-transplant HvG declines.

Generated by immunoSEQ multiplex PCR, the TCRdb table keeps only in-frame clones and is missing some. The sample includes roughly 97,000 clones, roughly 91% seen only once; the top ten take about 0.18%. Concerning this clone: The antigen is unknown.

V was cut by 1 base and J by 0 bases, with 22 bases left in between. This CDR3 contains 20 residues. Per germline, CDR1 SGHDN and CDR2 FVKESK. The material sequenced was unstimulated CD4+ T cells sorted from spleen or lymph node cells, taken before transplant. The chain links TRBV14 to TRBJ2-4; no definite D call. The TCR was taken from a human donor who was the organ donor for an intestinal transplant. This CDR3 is CASSQGVDKIPLLAKNIQYF. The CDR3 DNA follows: TGTGCCAGCAGCCAAGGGGTAGACAAGATCCCCTTATTAGCCAAAAACATTCAGTACTTC.